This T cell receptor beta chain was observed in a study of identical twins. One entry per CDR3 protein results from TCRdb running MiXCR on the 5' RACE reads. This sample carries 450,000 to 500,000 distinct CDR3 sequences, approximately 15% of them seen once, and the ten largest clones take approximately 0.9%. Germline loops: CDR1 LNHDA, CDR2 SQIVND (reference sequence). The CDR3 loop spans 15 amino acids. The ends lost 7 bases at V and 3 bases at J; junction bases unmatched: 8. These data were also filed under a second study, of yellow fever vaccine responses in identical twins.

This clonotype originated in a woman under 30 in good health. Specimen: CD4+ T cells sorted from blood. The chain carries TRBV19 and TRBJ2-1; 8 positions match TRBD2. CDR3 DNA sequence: TGTGCCAGTACCTCGGGAGGGAAGGGCTACAATGAGCAGTTCTTC. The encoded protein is CASTSGGKGYNEQFF.